A single T cell receptor (beta chain) is shown here with its context. The germline CDR1 and CDR2 sequences are WSHSY and SAAADI. V lost 3 bases, J lost 5 bases, and 16 bases lay in between. The length of the CDR3 is 15 residues. Unique molecular identifiers were affixed to single, distinct cDNA molecules. TCRdb reprocessed the 5' RACE reads with MiXCR, giving one entry per CDR3 protein. The sample lists about 36,000 distinct CDR3 sequences, around 5% occurring once. The data are from a study of early T cells in non-severe SARS-CoV-2 infection. Sequencing was done on a sample of whole blood. The TCR comes from an adult who was a healthcare worker with PCR-confirmed SARS-CoV-2 infection or an uninfected control (not recorded which). This chain joins TRBV10-2 and TRBJ2-5; D is possibly TRBD1 or TRBD2 (5 bases each). The CDR3 here is CASSDHPAWGETQYF. Here the CDR3 DNA reads TGCGCCAGCAGTGATCATCCGGCCTGGGGGGAGACCCAGTACTTC.